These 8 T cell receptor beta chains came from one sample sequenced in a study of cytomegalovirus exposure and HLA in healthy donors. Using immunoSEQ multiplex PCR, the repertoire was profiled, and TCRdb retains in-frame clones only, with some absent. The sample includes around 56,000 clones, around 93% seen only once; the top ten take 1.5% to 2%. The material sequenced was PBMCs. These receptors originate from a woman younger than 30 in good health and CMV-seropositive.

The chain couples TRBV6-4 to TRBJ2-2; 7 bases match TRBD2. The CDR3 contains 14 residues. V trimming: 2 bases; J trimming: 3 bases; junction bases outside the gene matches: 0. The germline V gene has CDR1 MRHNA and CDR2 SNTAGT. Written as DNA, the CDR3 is TGTGCCAGCAGTGACGGGGGGGACACCGGGGAGCTGTTTTTT. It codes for CASSDGGDTGELFF.

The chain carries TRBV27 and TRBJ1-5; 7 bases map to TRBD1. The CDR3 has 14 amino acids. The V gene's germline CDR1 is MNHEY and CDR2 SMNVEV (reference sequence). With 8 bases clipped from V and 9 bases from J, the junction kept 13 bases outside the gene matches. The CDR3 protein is CASGETGRIMPQHF. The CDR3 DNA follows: TGTGCCAGCGGTGAGACAGGGCGGATCATGCCCCAGCATTTT.

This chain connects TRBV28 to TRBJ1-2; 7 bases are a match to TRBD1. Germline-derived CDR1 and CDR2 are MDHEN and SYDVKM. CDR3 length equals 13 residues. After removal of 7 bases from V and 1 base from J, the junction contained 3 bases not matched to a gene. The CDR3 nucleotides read TGTGCCAGCATGGACAGGAGTAACTATGGCTACACCTTC. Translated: CASMDRSNYGYTF.

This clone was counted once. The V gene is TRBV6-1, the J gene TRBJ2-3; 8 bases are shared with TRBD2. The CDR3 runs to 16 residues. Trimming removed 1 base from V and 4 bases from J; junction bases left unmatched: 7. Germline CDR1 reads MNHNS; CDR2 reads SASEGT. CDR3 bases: TGTGCCAGCAGTGAAGTGCAGCGGGGGAGGGCAGATACGCAGTATTTT. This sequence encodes CASSEVQRGRADTQYF.

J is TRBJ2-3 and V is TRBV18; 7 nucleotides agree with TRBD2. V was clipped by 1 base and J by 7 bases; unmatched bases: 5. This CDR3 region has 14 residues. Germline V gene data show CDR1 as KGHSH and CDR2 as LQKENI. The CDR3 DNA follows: TGTGCCAGCTCACCACTTGAAGCGGGGAATACGCAGTATTTT. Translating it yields CASSPLEAGNTQYF.

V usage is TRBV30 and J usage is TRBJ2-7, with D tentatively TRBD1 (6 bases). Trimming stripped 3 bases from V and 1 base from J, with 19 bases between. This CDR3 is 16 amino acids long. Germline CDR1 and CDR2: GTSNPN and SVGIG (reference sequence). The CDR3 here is CAWSDLQGMGSYEQYF. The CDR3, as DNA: TGTGCCTGGAGCGACCTACAGGGCATGGGGTCCTACGAGCAGTACTTC.

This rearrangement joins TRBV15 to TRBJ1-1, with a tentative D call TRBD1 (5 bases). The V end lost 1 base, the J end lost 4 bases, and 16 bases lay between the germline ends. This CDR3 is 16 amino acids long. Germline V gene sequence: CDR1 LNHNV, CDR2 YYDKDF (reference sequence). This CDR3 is CATSRGLGTGGTEAFF. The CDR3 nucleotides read TGTGCCACCAGCAGAGGGCTAGGAACGGGGGGCACTGAAGCTTTCTTT.

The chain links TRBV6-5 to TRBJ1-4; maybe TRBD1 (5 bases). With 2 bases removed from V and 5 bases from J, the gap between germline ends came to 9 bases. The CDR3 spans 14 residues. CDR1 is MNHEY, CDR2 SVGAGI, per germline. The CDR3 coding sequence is TGTGCCAGCAGTTACACGACAGCGAATGAAAAACTGTTTTTT. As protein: CASSYTTANEKLFF.